This TCR beta chain was sequenced in a study of spatial heterogeneity in lung cancer. This clonotype occurred a few times. Noted time point: sample taken at primary tumor resection. Material for sequencing was whole RNA from tumor, nontumor lung or frozen PBMC, left unsorted. The cohort: around 79 early-stage, untreated non-small cell lung cancer patients. Using its own MiXCR run on the 5' RACE reads, TCRdb lists one record per CDR3 protein. The repertoire includes approximately 10,000 distinct CDR3 sequences, 15% to 20% of them detected once, and approximately 57% sits in the top ten. This clonotype was obtained from a male donor with early-stage non-small cell lung cancer. The sequencing used PBMCs, collected at surgery.

The CDR3 DNA reads as TGTGCCAGCAGCTTAGGCCCCTCAGGAGAGACCCAGTACTTC. It yields the protein CASSLGPSGETQYF. The chain carries TRBV7-9 and TRBJ2-5; D is unresolved. The CDR3 spans 14 residues. Trimming took 1 base from V and 4 from J, leaving 10 bases between them. The V gene's germline CDR1 is SEHNR and CDR2 FQNEAQ (reference sequence).